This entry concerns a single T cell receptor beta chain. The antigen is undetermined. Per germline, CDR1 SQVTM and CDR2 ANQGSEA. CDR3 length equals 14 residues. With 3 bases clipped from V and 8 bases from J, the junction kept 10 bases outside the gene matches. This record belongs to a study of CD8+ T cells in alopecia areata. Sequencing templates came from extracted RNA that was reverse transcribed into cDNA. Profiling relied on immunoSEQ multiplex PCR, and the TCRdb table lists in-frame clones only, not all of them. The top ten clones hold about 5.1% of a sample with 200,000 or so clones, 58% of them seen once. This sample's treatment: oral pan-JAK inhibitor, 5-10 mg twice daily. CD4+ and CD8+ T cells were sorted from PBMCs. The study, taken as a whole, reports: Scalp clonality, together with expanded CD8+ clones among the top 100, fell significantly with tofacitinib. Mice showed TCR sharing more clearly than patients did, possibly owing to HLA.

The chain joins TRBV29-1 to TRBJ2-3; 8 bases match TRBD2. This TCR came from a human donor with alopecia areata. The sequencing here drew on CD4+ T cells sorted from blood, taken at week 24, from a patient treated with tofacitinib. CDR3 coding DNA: TGCAGCGTTGAGGGACTAGTGTACCCGGGTACGCAGTATTTT. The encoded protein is CSVEGLVYPGTQYF.